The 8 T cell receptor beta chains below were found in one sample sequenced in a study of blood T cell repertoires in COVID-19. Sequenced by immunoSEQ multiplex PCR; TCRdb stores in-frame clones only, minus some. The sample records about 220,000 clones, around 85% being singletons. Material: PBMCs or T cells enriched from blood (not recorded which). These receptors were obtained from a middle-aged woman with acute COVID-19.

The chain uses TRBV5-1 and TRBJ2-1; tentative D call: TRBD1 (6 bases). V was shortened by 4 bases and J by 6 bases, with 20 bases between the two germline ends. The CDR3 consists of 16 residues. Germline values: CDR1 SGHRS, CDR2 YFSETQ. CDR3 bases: TGCGCCAGCAGCCAGCTGCAGGGAAGGGGGAGCAATGAGCAGTTCTTC. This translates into CASSQLQGRGSNEQFF.

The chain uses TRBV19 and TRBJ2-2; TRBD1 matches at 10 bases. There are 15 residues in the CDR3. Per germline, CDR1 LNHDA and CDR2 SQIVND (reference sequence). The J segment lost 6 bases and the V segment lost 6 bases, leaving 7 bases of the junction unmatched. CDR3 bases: TGTGCCAGTAGGCAGACAGGGGGCATATCCGGGGAGCTGTTTTTT. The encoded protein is CASRQTGGISGELFF.

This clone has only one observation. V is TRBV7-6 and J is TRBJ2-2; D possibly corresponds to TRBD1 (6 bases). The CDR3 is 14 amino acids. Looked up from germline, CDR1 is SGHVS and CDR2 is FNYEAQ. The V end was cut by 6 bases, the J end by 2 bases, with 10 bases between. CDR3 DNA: TGTGCCAGCAGTCTCAGGGGTAACACCGGGGAGCTGTTTTTT. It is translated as CASSLRGNTGELFF.

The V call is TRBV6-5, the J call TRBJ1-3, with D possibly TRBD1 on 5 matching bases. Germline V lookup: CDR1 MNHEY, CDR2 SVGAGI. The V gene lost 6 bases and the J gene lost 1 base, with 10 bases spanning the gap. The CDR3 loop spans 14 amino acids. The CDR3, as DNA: TGTGCCAGCAGCGACGGGGGATCTGGAAACACCATATATTTT. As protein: CASSDGGSGNTIYF.

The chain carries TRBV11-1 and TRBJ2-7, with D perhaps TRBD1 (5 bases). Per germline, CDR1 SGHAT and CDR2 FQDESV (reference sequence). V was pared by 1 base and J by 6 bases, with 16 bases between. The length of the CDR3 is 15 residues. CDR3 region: CASSLEGGAFSEQYF. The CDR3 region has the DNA TGTGCCAGCAGCTTAGAAGGTGGGGCCTTCTCCGAGCAGTACTTC. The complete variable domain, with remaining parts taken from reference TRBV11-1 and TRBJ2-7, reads EAEVAQSPRYKITEKSQAVAFWCDPISGHATLYWYRQILGQGPELLVQFQDESVVDDSQLPKDRFSAERLKGVDSTLKIQPAELGDSAMYLCASSLEGGAFSEQYFGPGTRLTVT.

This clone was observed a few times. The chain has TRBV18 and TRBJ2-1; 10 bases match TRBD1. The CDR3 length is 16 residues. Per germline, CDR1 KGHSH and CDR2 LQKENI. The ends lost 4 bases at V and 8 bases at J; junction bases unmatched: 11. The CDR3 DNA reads TGTGCCAGCTCACTAATCCCGGGACAGGGGTCCGATGAGCAGTTCTTC. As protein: CASSLIPGQGSDEQFF.

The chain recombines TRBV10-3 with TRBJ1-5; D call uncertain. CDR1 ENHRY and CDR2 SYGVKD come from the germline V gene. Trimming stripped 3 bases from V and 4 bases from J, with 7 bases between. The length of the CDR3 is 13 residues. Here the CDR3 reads CAISDAGNQPQHF. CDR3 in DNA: TGTGCCATCAGTGATGCCGGTAATCAGCCCCAGCATTTT.

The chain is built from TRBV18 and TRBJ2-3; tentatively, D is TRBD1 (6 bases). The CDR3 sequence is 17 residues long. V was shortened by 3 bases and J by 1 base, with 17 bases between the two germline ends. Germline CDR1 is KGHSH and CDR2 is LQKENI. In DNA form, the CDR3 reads TGTGCCAGCTCACCTCGCGGTCAGGGGATTGGCACAGATACGCAGTATTTT. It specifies CASSPRGQGIGTDTQYF.